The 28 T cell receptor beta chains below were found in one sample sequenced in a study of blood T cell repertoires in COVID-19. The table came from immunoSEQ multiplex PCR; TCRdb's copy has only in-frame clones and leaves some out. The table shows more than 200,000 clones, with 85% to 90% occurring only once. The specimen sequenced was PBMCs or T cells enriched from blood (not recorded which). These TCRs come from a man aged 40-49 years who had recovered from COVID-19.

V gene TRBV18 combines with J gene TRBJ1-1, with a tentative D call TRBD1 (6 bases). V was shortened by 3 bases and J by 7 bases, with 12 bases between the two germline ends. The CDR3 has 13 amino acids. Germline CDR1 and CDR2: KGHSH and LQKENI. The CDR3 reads CASSPNRDNEAFF. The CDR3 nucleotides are TGTGCCAGCTCACCGAACCGGGACAATGAAGCTTTCTTT.

The DNA for the CDR3 is TGTGCCAGCAGTTTGACAGGGAGTTGGAACGAGCAGTACTTC. It specifies CASSLTGSWNEQYF. The rearrangement links TRBV6-5 to TRBJ2-7, with 7 bases identical to TRBD1. Trimming took 4 bases from V and 5 from J; bases not matched to a gene: 8. The V gene's germline CDR1 is MNHEY and CDR2 SVGAGI. The CDR3 is made up of 14 amino acids.

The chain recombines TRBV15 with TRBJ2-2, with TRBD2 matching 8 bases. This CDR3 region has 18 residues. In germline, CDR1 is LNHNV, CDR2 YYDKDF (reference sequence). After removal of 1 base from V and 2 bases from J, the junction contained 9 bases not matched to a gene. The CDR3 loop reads CATSRAHGRGVNTGELFF. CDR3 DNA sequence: TGTGCCACCAGCAGAGCTCATGGGCGGGGGGTTAACACCGGGGAGCTGTTTTTT.

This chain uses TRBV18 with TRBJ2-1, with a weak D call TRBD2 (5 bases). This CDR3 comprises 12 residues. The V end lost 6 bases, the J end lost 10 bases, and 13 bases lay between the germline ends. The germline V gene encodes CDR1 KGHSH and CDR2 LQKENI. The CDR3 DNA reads TGTGCCAGCTCGTGGGGAGAACGGGAGCAGTTCTTC. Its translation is CASSWGEREQFF.

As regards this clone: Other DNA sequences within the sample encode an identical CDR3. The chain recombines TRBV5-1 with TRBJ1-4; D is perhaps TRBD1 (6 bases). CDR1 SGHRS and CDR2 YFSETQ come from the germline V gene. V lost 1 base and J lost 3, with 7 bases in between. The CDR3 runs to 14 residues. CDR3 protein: CASSLTGSNEKLFF. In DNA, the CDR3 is TGCGCCAGCAGCTTGACAGGGTCTAATGAAAAACTGTTTTTT.

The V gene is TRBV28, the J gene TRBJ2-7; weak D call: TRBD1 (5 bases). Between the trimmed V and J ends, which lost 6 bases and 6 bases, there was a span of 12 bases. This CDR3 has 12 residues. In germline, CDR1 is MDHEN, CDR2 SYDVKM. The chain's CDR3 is CASSSYRLEQYF. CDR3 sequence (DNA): TGTGCCAGCAGCAGTTACAGGCTCGAGCAGTACTTC.

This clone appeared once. The CDR3 bases are TGTGCCTGGACTCCGACAGGGAACTACGAGCAGTACTTC. The encoded protein is CAWTPTGNYEQYF. The chain uses TRBV30 and TRBJ2-7; the match to TRBD1 covers 7 bases. Trimming removed 4 bases from V and 3 bases from J; junction bases left unmatched: 6. Germline V gives CDR1 GTSNPN, CDR2 SVGIG (reference sequence). There are 13 residues in the CDR3.

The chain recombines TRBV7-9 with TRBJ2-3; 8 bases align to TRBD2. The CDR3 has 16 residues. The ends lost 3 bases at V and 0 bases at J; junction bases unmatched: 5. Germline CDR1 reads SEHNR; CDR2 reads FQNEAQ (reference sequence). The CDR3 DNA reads TGTGCCAGCAGCTTGTCTAGCGGGCTTAGCACAGATACGCAGTATTTT. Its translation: CASSLSSGLSTDTQYF.

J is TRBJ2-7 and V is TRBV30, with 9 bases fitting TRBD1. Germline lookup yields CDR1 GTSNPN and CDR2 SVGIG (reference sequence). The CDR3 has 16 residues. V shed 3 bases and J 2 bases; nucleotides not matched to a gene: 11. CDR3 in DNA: TGTGCCTGGAGCTCCTTCCGGGACAGGGACCCCTACGAGCAGTACTTC. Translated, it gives CAWSSFRDRDPYEQYF.

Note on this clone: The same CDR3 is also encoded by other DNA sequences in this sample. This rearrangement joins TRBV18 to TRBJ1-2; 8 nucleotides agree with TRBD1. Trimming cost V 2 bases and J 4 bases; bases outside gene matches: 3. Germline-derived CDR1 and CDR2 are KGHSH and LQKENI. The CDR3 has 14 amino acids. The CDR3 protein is CASSPSGGAYGYTF. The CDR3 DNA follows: TGTGCCAGCTCACCATCAGGGGGCGCCTATGGCTACACCTTC.

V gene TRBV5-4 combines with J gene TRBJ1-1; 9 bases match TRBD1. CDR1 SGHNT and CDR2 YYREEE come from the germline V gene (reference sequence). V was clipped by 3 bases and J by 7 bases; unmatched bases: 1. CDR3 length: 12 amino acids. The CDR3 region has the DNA TGTGCCAGCAGCTGGGACAGGGTTGAAGCTTTCTTT. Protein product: CASSWDRVEAFF.

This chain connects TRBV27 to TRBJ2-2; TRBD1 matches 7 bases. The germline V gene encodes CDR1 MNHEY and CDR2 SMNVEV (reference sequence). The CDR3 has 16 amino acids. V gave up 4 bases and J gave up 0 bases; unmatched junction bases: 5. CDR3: CASSSAGTANTGELFF. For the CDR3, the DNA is TGTGCCAGCAGTTCCGCCGGGACAGCGAACACCGGGGAGCTGTTTTTT.

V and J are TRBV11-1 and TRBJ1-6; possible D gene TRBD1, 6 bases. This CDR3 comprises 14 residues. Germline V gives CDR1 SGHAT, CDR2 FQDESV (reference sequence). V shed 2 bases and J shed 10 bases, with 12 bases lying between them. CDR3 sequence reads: CASSLSRGVSPLHF. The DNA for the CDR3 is TGTGCCAGCAGCTTAAGCAGGGGAGTATCACCCCTCCACTTT.

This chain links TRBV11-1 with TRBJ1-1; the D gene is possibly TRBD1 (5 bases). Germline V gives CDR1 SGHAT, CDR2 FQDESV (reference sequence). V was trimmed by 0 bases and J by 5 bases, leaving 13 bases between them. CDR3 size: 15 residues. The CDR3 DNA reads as TGTGCCAGCAGCTTAGCGGCGGGGGGAGAGACTGAAGCTTTCTTT. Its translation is CASSLAAGGETEAFF.

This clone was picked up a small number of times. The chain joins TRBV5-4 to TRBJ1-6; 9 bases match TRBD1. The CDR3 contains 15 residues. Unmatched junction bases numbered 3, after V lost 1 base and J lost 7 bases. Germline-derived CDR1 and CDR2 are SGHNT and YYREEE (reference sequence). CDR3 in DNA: TGTGCCAGCAGCTTGAGGGACAGGGACAATTCACCCCTCCACTTT. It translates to CASSLRDRDNSPLHF.

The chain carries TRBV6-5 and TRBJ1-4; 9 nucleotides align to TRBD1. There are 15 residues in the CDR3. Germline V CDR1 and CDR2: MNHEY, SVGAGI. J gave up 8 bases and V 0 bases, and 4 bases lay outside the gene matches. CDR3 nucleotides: TGTGCCAGCAGTTACTCGACAGGGGGAAGGGAAAAACTGTTTTTT. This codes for CASSYSTGGREKLFF.

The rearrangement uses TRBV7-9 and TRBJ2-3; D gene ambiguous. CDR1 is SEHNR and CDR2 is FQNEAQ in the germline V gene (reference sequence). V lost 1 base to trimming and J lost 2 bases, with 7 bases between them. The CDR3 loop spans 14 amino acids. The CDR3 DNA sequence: TGTGCCAGCAGCTTAGGTGGAGACACAGATACGCAGTATTTT. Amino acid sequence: CASSLGGDTDTQYF.

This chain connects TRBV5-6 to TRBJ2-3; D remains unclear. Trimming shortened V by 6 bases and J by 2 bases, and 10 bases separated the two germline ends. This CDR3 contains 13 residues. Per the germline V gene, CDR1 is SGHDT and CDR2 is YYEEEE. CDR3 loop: CASNSVDTDTQYF. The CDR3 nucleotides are TGTGCCAGCAATTCGGTTGACACAGATACGCAGTATTTT.

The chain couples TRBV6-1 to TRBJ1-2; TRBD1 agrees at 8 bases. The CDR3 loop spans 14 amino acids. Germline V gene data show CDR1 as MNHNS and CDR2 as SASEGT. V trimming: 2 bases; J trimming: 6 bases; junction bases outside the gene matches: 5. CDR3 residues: CASSESRTGHGYTF. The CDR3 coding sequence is TGTGCCAGCAGTGAATCAAGGACAGGGCATGGCTACACCTTC.

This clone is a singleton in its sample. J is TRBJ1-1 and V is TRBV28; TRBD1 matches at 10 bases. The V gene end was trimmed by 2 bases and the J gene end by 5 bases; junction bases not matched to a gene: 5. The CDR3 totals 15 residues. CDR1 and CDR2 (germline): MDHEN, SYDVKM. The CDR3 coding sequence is TGTGCCAGCAGTTTAGGGGACAGGGGTTTTACTGAAGCTTTCTTT. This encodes CASSLGDRGFTEAFF.

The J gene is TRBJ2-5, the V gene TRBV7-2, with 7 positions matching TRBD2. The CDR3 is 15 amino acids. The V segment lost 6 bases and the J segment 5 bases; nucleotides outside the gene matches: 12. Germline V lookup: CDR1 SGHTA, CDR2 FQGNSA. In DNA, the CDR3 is TGTGCCAGCAGACCTCAGCGGGGCCCTCGGGAGACCCAGTACTTC. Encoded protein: CASRPQRGPRETQYF.

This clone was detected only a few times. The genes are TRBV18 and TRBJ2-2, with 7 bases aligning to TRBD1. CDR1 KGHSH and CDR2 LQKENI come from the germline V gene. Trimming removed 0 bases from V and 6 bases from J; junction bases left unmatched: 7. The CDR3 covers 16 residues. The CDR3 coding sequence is TGTGCCAGCTCACCACCGGCAGGGGGAAGGGCCGGGGAGCTGTTTTTT. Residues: CASSPPAGGRAGELFF.

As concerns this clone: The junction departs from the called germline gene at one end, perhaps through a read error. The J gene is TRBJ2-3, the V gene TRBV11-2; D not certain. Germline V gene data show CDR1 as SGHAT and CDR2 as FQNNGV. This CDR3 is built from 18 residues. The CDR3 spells CASSPLESVGQSKDTQYF. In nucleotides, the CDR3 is TGTGCCAGCAGCCCCCTCGAGAGTGTGGGCCAGAGCAAAGATACGCAGTATTTT.

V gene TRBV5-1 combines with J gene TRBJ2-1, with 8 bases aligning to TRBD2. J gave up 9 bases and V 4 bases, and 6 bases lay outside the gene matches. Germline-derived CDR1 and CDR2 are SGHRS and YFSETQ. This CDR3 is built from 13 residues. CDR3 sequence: CASSMEAGGEQFF. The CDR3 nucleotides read TGCGCCAGCAGCATGGAGGCGGGGGGTGAGCAGTTCTTC.

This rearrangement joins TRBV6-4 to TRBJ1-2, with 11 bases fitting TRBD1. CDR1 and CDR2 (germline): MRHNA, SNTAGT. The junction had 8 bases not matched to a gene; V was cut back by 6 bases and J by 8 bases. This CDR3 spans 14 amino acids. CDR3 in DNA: TGTGCCAGCAGGACCGGACAGGGGGCAGTCGGCTACACCTTC. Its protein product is CASRTGQGAVGYTF.

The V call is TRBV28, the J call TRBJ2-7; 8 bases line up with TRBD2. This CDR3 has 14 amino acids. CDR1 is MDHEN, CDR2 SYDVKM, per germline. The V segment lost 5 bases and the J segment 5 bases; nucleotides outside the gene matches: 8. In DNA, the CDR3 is TGTGCCAGCAGTAAGGTGACTAGCGCTCACGAGCAGTACTTC. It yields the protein CASSKVTSAHEQYF. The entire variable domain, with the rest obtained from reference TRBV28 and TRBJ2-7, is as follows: DVKVTQSSRYLVKRTGEKVFLECVQDMDHENMFWYRQDPGLGLRLIYFSYDVKMKEKGDIPEGYSVSREKKERFSLILESASTNQTSMYLCASSKVTSAHEQYFGPGTRLTVT.

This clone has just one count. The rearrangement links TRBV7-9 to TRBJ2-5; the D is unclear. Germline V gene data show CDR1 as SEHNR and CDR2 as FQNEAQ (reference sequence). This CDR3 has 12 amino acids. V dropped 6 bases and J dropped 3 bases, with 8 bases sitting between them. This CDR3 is CASSPPEETQYF. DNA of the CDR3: TGTGCCAGCAGTCCCCCCGAAGAGACCCAGTACTTC.

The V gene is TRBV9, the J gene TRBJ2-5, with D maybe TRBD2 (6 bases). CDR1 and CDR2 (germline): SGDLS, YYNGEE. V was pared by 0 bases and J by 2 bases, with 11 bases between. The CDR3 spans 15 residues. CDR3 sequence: CASSVGPGEQETQYF. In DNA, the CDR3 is TGTGCCAGCAGCGTAGGTCCGGGGGAACAAGAGACCCAGTACTTC.